Listed below are T cell receptor beta chains from one sample, sequenced in a study of early T cells in non-severe SARS-CoV-2 infection. TCRdb used MiXCR to reprocess the 5' RACE reads, holding one entry per CDR3 protein. In the table there are around 70,000 distinct CDR3 sequences, approximately 11% of which are singletons. Sequenced material: whole blood. The receptors shown here come from an adult who was a healthcare worker with PCR-confirmed SARS-CoV-2 infection or an uninfected control (not recorded which). The CDR3 runs from the conserved cysteine through the conserved F or W. A D gene is named only where the DNA matches it firmly. Only part of the rows carry a size: once, few, many, or a class if the clone is expanded.

CDR3aa: CASRIQGSVGGYTF
CDR3nt: TGTGCCAGCCGGATACAGGGGAGTGTTGGTGGCTACACCTTC
v_gene: TRBV6-5
j_gene: TRBJ1-2
abundance: many
len: 14
d_gene: TRBD1

CDR3aa: CASSLSGSTYEQYF
CDR3nt: TGTGCCAGCAGCTTGAGCGGGAGCACGTACGAGCAGTACTTC
v_gene: TRBV5-4
j_gene: TRBJ2-7
abundance: NA
len: 14
d_gene: TRBD2

CDR3aa: CASSSGTGDTGELFF
CDR3nt: TGTGCCAGCAGCTCCGGGACAGGGGACACCGGGGAGCTGTTTTTT
v_gene: TRBV28
j_gene: TRBJ2-2
abundance: many
len: 15
d_gene: TRBD1

CDR3aa: CASSGNSYEQYF
CDR3nt: TGTGCCAGCAGTGGCAACTCCTACGAGCAGTACTTC
v_gene: TRBV27
j_gene: TRBJ2-7
abundance: few
len: 12
d_gene: NA

CDR3aa: CASSLSAGVSYNEQFF
CDR3nt: TGTGCCAGCAGCTTGTCTGCGGGAGTCTCCTACAATGAGCAGTTCTTC
v_gene: TRBV11-2
j_gene: TRBJ2-1
abundance: few
len: 16
d_gene: TRBD2

CDR3aa: CASSLGTGQEKLFF
CDR3nt: TGTGCCAGCAGTCTGGGGACAGGGCAAGAAAAACTGTTTTTT
v_gene: TRBV28
j_gene: TRBJ1-4
abundance: many
len: 14
d_gene: TRBD1

CDR3aa: CASSQGAALTNTEAFF
CDR3nt: TGCGCCAGCAGCCAAGGGGCAGCCCTAACGAACACTGAAGCTTTCTTT
v_gene: TRBV4-3
j_gene: TRBJ1-1
abundance: many
len: 16
d_gene: NA

CDR3aa: CASRGTSGRTHEIKQFF
CDR3nt: TGTGCCAGCAGGGGGACTAGCGGGAGGACCCATGAAATTAAGCAGTTCTTC
v_gene: TRBV12-3/TRBV12-4
j_gene: TRBJ2-1
abundance: NA
len: 17
d_gene: TRBD2

CDR3aa: CASSHGSDSSYNEQFF
CDR3nt: TGTGCCAGCTCACATGGGTCAGACAGCTCCTACAATGAGCAGTTCTTC
v_gene: TRBV18
j_gene: TRBJ2-1
abundance: NA
len: 16
d_gene: NA

CDR3aa: CASRGQRYQPQHF
CDR3nt: TGTGCCAGCAGGGGACAGCGATATCAGCCCCAGCATTTT
v_gene: TRBV6-5
j_gene: TRBJ1-5
abundance: few
len: 13
d_gene: TRBD1

CDR3aa: CAISARQGANGNEQFF
CDR3nt: TGTGCCATCAGTGCCCGACAGGGTGCCAATGGGAATGAGCAGTTCTTC
v_gene: TRBV10-3
j_gene: TRBJ2-1
abundance: NA
len: 16
d_gene: TRBD1

CDR3aa: CASSFPAPEKLFF
CDR3nt: TGTGCCAGCAGTTTCCCCGCACCTGAAAAACTGTTTTTT
v_gene: TRBV12-3/TRBV12-4
j_gene: TRBJ1-4
abundance: NA
len: 13
d_gene: NA

CDR3aa: CASSLLRGYEQYF
CDR3nt: TGTGCCAGCAGTTTATTACGGGGGTACGAGCAGTACTTC
v_gene: TRBV28
j_gene: TRBJ2-7
abundance: few
len: 13
d_gene: NA

CDR3aa: CASSPRTEAFF
CDR3nt: TGTGCCAGCAGTCCGAGGACTGAAGCTTTCTTT
v_gene: TRBV6-2/TRBV6-3
j_gene: TRBJ1-1
abundance: few
len: 11
d_gene: NA

CDR3aa: CSATLMGGTEAFF
CDR3nt: TGCAGTGCTACGCTGATGGGGGGAACTGAAGCTTTCTTT
v_gene: TRBV20-1
j_gene: TRBJ1-1
abundance: NA
len: 13
d_gene: NA

CDR3aa: CASSRTVMNTEAFF
CDR3nt: TGTGCCAGCAGTCGGACAGTCATGAACACTGAAGCTTTCTTT
v_gene: TRBV28
j_gene: TRBJ1-1
abundance: few
len: 14
d_gene: NA

CDR3aa: CASSFGVRYEKLFF
CDR3nt: TGTGCCAGCAGTTTTGGTGTAAGATATGAAAAACTGTTTTTT
v_gene: TRBV28
j_gene: TRBJ1-4
abundance: many
len: 14
d_gene: NA

CDR3aa: CASSRLVYYPEQFF
CDR3nt: TGTGCCAGCAGCCGACTAGTTTACTACCCTGAGCAGTTCTTC
v_gene: TRBV3-1
j_gene: TRBJ2-1
abundance: few
len: 14
d_gene: NA

CDR3aa: CASSSGLAGAVLDEQFF
CDR3nt: TGCGCCAGCAGCTCTGGACTAGCGGGAGCTGTACTCGATGAGCAGTTCTTC
v_gene: TRBV5-1
j_gene: TRBJ2-1
abundance: NA
len: 17
d_gene: TRBD2

CDR3aa: CASSNAGGPDTQYF
CDR3nt: TGTGCCAGCAGTAACGCGGGAGGTCCAGATACGCAGTATTTT
v_gene: TRBV28
j_gene: TRBJ2-3
abundance: many
len: 14
d_gene: TRBD2

CDR3aa: CAWSRTDKNYGYTF
CDR3nt: TGTGCCTGGAGCCGGACAGACAAAAACTATGGCTACACCTTC
v_gene: TRBV30
j_gene: TRBJ1-2
abundance: many
len: 14
d_gene: NA

CDR3aa: CASSLEPGASQYF
CDR3nt: TGTGCCAGCAGTTTAGAGCCAGGGGCTTCGCAGTATTTT
v_gene: TRBV28
j_gene: TRBJ2-3
abundance: NA
len: 13
d_gene: NA

CDR3aa: CASSLDRGREPQHF
CDR3nt: TGTGCCAGCAGCTTGGACAGGGGGCGCGAGCCCCAGCATTTT
v_gene: TRBV5-4
j_gene: TRBJ1-5
abundance: NA
len: 14
d_gene: TRBD1

CDR3aa: CAISSLGSGTTDTQYF
CDR3nt: TGTGCCATCAGCTCCTTGGGTAGCGGGACCACAGATACGCAGTATTTT
v_gene: TRBV10-3
j_gene: TRBJ2-3
abundance: NA
len: 16
d_gene: TRBD2

CDR3aa: CSAETPGLEGTDTQYF
CDR3nt: TGCAGTGCTGAGACACCCGGACTAGAGGGCACAGATACGCAGTATTTT
v_gene: TRBV20-1
j_gene: TRBJ2-3
abundance: many
len: 16
d_gene: TRBD2

CDR3aa: CASSLDGGFTEVFF
CDR3nt: TGTGCCAGCAGCTTGGATGGAGGCTTCACTGAAGTTTTCTTT
v_gene: TRBV5-6
j_gene: TRBJ1-1
abundance: many
len: 14
d_gene: NA

CDR3aa: CASSQGGYNEQFF
CDR3nt: TGTGCCAGCAGCCAGGGCGGTTACAATGAGCAGTTCTTC
v_gene: TRBV7-9
j_gene: TRBJ2-1
abundance: many
len: 13
d_gene: NA

CDR3aa: CASSPKTGGRDIQYF
CDR3nt: TGTGCCAGCAGCCCGAAGACAGGGGGCCGAGACATTCAGTACTTC
v_gene: TRBV7-6
j_gene: TRBJ2-4
abundance: few
len: 15
d_gene: TRBD1

CDR3aa: CASSGGEVYNEQFF
CDR3nt: TGTGCCAGCAGTGGTGGGGAGGTATACAATGAGCAGTTCTTC
v_gene: TRBV2
j_gene: TRBJ2-1
abundance: many
len: 14
d_gene: NA

CDR3aa: CASSLSIPGQGNTIYF
CDR3nt: TGTGCCAGCAGTTTGTCTATTCCGGGACAGGGGAACACCATATATTTT
v_gene: TRBV27
j_gene: TRBJ1-3
abundance: many
len: 16
d_gene: TRBD1

CDR3aa: CASTLAGSGELFF
CDR3nt: TGTGCCAGCACCCTAGCGGGGTCCGGGGAGCTGTTTTTT
v_gene: TRBV9
j_gene: TRBJ2-2
abundance: NA
len: 13
d_gene: TRBD2

CDR3aa: CASSESTVIYNSPLHF
CDR3nt: TGTGCCAGCAGTGAGTCGACCGTCATCTATAATTCACCCCTCCACTTT
v_gene: TRBV6-4
j_gene: TRBJ1-6
abundance: NA
len: 16
d_gene: NA

CDR3aa: CASSYSFAGGPYEQYF
CDR3nt: TGTGCCAGCAGTTACTCTTTCGCGGGAGGGCCCTACGAGCAGTACTTC
v_gene: TRBV6-5
j_gene: TRBJ2-7
abundance: many
len: 16
d_gene: TRBD2

CDR3aa: CASSQADVGEQYF
CDR3nt: TGTGCCAGCAGCCAAGCTGACGTGGGCGAGCAGTACTTC
v_gene: TRBV3-1
j_gene: TRBJ2-7
abundance: NA
len: 13
d_gene: NA

CDR3aa: CSVRTHPGQPSTDTQYF
CDR3nt: TGCAGCGTCCGCACCCATCCGGGACAACCAAGCACAGATACGCAGTATTTT
v_gene: TRBV29-1
j_gene: TRBJ2-3
abundance: medium-sized
len: 17
d_gene: NA

CDR3aa: CASSLRALGIQYF
CDR3nt: TGTGCCAGCAGCTTAAGGGCCTTAGGTATTCAGTACTTC
v_gene: TRBV5-6
j_gene: TRBJ2-4
abundance: many
len: 13
d_gene: NA

CDR3aa: CASRQSGTASSYEQYF
CDR3nt: TGTGCCAGCAGGCAATCCGGGACAGCTAGCTCCTACGAGCAGTACTTC
v_gene: TRBV12-3/TRBV12-4
j_gene: TRBJ2-7
abundance: few
len: 16
d_gene: TRBD1

CDR3aa: CASSPQVLAYNEQFF
CDR3nt: TGCGCCAGCAGCCCTCAGGTTCTAGCCTACAATGAGCAGTTCTTC
v_gene: TRBV4-3
j_gene: TRBJ2-1
abundance: few
len: 15
d_gene: NA

CDR3aa: CASRHYGTQDYEQYF
CDR3nt: TGTGCCAGCAGACATTACGGGACTCAAGACTACGAGCAGTACTTC
v_gene: TRBV12-3/TRBV12-4
j_gene: TRBJ2-7
abundance: few
len: 15
d_gene: NA

CDR3aa: CASSLGATGLTNEQFF
CDR3nt: TGTGCCAGCAGCTTAGGGGCGACAGGGTTGACGAATGAGCAGTTCTTC
v_gene: TRBV7-6
j_gene: TRBJ2-1
abundance: many
len: 16
d_gene: TRBD1

CDR3aa: CAISESRTTEAFF
CDR3nt: TGTGCCATCAGTGAGTCTAGGACCACTGAAGCTTTCTTT
v_gene: TRBV10-3
j_gene: TRBJ1-1
abundance: many
len: 13
d_gene: NA

CDR3aa: CASRELEYEQYF
CDR3nt: TGTGCCAGCAGGGAACTAGAATACGAGCAGTACTTC
v_gene: TRBV2
j_gene: TRBJ2-7
abundance: NA
len: 12
d_gene: NA

CDR3aa: CASSFSRGRSGELFF
CDR3nt: TGTGCCAGCAGTTTCTCCAGGGGAAGGTCCGGGGAGCTGTTTTTT
v_gene: TRBV28
j_gene: TRBJ2-2
abundance: NA
len: 15
d_gene: NA